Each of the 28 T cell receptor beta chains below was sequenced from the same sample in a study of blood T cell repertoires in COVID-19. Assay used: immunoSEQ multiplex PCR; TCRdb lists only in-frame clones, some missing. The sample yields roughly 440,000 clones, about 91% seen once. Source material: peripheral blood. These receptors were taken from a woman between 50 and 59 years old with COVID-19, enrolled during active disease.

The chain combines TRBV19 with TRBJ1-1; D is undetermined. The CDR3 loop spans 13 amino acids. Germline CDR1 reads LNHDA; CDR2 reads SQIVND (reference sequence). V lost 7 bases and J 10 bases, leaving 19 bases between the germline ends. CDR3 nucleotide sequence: TGTGCCAGTACCCCCGGAGGGAGCTCAGGAGCTTTCTTT. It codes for CASTPGGSSGAFF.

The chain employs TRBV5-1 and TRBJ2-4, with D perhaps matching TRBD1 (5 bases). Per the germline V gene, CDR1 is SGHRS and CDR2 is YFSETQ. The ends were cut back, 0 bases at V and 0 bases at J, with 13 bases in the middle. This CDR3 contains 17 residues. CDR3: CASSLGIDSLAKNIQYF. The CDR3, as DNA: TGCGCCAGCAGCTTGGGGATAGACAGCTTAGCCAAAAACATTCAGTACTTC.

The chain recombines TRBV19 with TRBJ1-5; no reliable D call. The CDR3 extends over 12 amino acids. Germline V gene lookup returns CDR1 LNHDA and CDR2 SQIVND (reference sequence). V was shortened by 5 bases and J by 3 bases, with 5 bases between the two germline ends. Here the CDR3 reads CASSFFNQPQHF. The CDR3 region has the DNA TGTGCCAGTAGTTTCTTCAATCAGCCCCAGCATTTT.

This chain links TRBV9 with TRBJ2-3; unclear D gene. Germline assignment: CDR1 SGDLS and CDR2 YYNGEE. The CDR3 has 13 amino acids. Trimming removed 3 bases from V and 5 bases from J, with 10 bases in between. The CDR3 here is CASSARPLDTQYF. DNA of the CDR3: TGTGCCAGCAGCGCCAGGCCCCTAGATACGCAGTATTTT. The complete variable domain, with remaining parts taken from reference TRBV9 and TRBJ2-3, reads DSGVTQTPKHLITATGQRVTLRCSPRSGDLSVYWYQQSLDQGLQFLIQYYNGEERAKGNILERFSAQQFPDLHSELNLSSLELGDSALYFCASSARPLDTQYFGPGTRLTVL.

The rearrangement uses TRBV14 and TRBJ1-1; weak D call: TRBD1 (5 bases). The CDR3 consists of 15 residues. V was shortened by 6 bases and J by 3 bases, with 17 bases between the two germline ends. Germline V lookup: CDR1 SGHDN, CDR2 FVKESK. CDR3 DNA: TGTGCCAGCAGTCCGGGTGGGGCCCTCTACACTGAAGCTTTCTTT. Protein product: CASSPGGALYTEAFF.

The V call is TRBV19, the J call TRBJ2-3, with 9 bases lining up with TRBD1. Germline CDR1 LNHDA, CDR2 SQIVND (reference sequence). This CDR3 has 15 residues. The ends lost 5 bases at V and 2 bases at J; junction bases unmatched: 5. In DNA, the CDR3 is TGTGCCAGTAGTCATCGGGACAGGGACACAGATACGCAGTATTTT. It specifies CASSHRDRDTDTQYF.

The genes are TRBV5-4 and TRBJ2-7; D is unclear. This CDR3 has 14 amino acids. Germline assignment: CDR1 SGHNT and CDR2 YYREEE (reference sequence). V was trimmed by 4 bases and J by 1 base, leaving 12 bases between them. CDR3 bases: TGTGCCAGCAGCCCGCGCGGCGCATCCTACGAGCAGTACTTC. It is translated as CASSPRGASYEQYF. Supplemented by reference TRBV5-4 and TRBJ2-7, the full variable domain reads ETGVTQSPTHLIKTRGQQVTLRCSSQSGHNTVSWYQQALGQGPQFIFQYYREEENGRGNFPPRFSGLQFPNYSSELNVNALELDDSALYLCASSPRGASYEQYFGPGTRLTVT.

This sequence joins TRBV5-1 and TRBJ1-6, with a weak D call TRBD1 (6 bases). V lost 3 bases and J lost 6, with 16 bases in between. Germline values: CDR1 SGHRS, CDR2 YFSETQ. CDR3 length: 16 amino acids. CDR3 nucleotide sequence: TGCGCCAGCAGCTCGCAGACAGGTGGGCGTAATTCACCCCTCCACTTT. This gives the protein CASSSQTGGRNSPLHF.

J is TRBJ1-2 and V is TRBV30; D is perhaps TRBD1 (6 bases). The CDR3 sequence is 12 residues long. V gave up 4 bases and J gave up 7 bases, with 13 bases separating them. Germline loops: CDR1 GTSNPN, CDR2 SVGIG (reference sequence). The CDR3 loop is CAWTRTGTGYTF. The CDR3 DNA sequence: TGTGCCTGGACCCGAACAGGGACTGGCTACACCTTC.

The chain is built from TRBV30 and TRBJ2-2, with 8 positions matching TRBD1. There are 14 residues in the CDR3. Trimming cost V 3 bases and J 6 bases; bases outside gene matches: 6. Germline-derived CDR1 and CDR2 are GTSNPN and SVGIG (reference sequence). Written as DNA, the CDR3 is TGTGCCTGGAGGGGGACAGGCGGACCCGGGGAGCTGTTTTTT. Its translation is CAWRGTGGPGELFF. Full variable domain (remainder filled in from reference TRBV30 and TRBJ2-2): SQTIHQWPATLVQPVGSPLSLECTVEGTSNPNLYWYRQAAGRGLQLLFYSVGIGQISSEVPQNLSASRPQDRQFILSSKKLLLSDSGFYLCAWRGTGGPGELFFGEGSRLTVL.

The CDR3 DNA reads TGTGCCAGCAGTCGGACATCCGATCGGACCCAGTACTTC. Protein product: CASSRTSDRTQYF. The J gene is TRBJ2-5, the V gene TRBV27; a possible D gene is TRBD1 (5 bases). The V end was cut by 5 bases, the J end by 7 bases, with 14 bases between. This CDR3 is built from 13 residues. Germline V gives CDR1 MNHEY, CDR2 SMNVEV (reference sequence).

CDR3 region: CASSLVPASYEQYF. As DNA, the CDR3 is TGCGCCAGCAGCTTGGTTCCAGCGTCCTACGAGCAGTACTTC. This rearrangement joins TRBV5-1 to TRBJ2-7; unclear D gene. This CDR3 is 14 amino acids long. V lost 0 bases and J lost 1, with 8 bases in between. CDR1 and CDR2 from the germline V gene are SGHRS and YFSETQ.

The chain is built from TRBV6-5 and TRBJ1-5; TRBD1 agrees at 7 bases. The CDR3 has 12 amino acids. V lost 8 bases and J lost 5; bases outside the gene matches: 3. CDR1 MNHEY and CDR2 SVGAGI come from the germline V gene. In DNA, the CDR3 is TGTGCCAGCCGGCAGGGGGATCAGCCCCAGCATTTT. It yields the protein CASRQGDQPQHF.

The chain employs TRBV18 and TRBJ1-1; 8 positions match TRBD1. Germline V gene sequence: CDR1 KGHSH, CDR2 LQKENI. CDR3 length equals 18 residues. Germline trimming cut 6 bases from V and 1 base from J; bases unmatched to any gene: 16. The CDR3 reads CASSPKRDRGFGNTEAFF. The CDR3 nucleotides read TGTGCCAGCTCCCCGAAACGTGACAGGGGCTTTGGGAACACTGAAGCTTTCTTT.

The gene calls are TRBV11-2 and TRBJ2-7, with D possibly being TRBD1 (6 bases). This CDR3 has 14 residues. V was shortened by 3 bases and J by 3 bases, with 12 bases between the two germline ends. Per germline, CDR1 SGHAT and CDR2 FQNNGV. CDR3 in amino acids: CASSFADSNYEQYF. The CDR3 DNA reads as TGTGCCAGCAGCTTCGCGGACAGTAACTACGAGCAGTACTTC.

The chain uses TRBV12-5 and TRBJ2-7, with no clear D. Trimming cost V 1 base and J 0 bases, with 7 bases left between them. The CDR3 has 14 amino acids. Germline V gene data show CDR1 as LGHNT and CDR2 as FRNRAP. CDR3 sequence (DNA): TGTGCTAGTGGTTTGGACACAAGCTCCTACGAGCAGTACTTC. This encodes CASGLDTSSYEQYF.

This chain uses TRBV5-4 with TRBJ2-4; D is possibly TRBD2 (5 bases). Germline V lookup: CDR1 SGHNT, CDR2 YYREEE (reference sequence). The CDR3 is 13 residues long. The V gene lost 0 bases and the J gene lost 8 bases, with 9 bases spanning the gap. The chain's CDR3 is CASSLGHGDIQYF. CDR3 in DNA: TGTGCCAGCAGCTTGGGGCACGGGGACATTCAGTACTTC.

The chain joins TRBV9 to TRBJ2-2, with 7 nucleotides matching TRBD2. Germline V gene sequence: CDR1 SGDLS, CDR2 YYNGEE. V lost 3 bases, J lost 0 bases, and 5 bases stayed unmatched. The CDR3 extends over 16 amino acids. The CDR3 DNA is TGTGCCAGCAGCGCGCGGGGACTATCGAACACCGGGGAGCTGTTTTTT. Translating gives CASSARGLSNTGELFF.

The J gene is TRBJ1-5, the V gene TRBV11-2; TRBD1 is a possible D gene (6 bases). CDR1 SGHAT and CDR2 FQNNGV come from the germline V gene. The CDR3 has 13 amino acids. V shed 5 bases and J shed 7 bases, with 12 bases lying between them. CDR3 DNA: TGTGCCAGCAGCCTCGCGGACAGACAGCCCCAGCATTTT. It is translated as CASSLADRQPQHF.

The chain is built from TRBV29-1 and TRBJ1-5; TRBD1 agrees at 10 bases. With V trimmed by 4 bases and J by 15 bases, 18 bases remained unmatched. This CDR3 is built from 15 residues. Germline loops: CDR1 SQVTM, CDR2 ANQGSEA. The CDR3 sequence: CSVALDGQGEGGRHF. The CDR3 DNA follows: TGCAGCGTTGCTCTGGATGGACAGGGGGAAGGGGGGAGGCATTTT.

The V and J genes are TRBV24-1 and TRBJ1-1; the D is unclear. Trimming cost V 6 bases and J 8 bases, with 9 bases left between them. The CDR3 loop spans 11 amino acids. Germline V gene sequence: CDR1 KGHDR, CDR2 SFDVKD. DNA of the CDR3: TGTGCCACCAGTAGGGCGGGAGAAGCTTTCTTT. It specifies CATSRAGEAFF.

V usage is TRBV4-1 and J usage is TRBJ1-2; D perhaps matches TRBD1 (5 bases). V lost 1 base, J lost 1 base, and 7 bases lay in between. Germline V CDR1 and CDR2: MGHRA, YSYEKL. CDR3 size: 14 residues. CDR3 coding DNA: TGCGCCAGCAGCCAAGGACAGCTTAACTATGGCTACACCTTC. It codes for CASSQGQLNYGYTF.

The CDR3 loop reads CAWTAGLSDGYTF. CDR3 bases: TGTGCCTGGACAGCGGGACTATCAGATGGCTACACCTTC. The gene calls are TRBV30 and TRBJ1-2; a possible D gene is TRBD1 (5 bases). The CDR3 length is 13 residues. V lost 4 bases, J lost 6 bases, and 15 bases lay in between. The germline V gene encodes CDR1 GTSNPN and CDR2 SVGIG (reference sequence).

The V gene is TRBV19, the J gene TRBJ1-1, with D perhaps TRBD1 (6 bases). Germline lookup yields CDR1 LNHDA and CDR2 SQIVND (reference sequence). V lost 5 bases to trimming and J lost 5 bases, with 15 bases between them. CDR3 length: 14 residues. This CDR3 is CASSQSRGGTEAFF. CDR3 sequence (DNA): TGTGCCAGTAGTCAATCCAGGGGAGGGACTGAAGCTTTCTTT.

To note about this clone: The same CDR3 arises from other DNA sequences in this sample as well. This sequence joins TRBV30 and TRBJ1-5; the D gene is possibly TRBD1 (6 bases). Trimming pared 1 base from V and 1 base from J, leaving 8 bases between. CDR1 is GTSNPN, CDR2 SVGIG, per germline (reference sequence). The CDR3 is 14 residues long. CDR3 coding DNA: TGTGCCTGGAGTGAAGGACAGAGCAATCAGCCCCAGCATTTT. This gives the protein CAWSEGQSNQPQHF.

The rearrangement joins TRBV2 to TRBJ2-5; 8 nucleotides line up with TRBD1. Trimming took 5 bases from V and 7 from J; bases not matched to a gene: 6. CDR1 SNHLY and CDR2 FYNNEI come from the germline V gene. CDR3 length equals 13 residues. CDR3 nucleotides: TGTGCCAGCAGTCCCGGGACAGGTGGGACCCAGTACTTC. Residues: CASSPGTGGTQYF.

Here the CDR3 DNA reads TGCGCCAGCAGCCAAGTGGGCCGAGGGTTGGGAAACACCATATATTTT. Its protein product is CASSQVGRGLGNTIYF. The chain links TRBV4-1 to TRBJ1-3; D not resolved. Germline CDR1 reads MGHRA; CDR2 reads YSYEKL. V was trimmed by 1 base and J by 4 bases, leaving 14 bases between them. This CDR3 has 16 residues.

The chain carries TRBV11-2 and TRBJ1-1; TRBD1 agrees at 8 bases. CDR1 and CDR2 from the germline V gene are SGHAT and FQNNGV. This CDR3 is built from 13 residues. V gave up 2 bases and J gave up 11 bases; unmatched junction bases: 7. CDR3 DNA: TGTGCCAGCAGCTTACAGGGGGCGAGTTTGGCTTTCTTT. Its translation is CASSLQGASLAFF.